Listed below are T cell receptor beta chains from one sample, sequenced in a study of OX40 agonist ivuxolimab in advanced cancers. The protocol was immunoSEQ multiplex PCR, while the TCRdb copy is restricted to in-frame clones and leaves out a portion. This sample has around 39,000 clones; more than 65% occur once, and the top ten carry roughly 11%. This specimen was CD4+ or CD8+ T cells sorted from blood, taken in a trial of the OX40 agonist ivuxolimab. These receptors were taken from an adult with an advanced solid tumor such as melanoma, head and neck, liver or kidney cancer. The CDR3 runs from the conserved cysteine through the conserved F or W. The D gene is left open where the match is weak. Not all rows give a size; the values are once, few, many and, for expanded clones, a class.

>TRBJ1-2|-|-|TRBV5-1
CASSQGHKAGYTF
TGCGCCAGCAGCCAGGGACACAAGGCTGGCTACACCTTC
>TRBJ1-2|-|-|TRBV4-1
CASSQGGGGTNYGYTF
TGCGCCAGCAGCCAAGGCGGGGGGGGGACGAACTATGGCTACACCTTC
>TRBJ2-5|-|-|TRBV7-9
CASSPREGGALKDF
TGTGCCAGCAGCCCCAGGGAGGGGGGAGCTTTGAAGGACTTC
>TRBJ1-6|-|TRBD1|TRBV4-2
CASSPSDQGVNSPLHF
TGTGCCAGCAGCCCCTCCGATCAGGGGGTTAATTCACCCCTCCACTTT
>TRBJ1-2|-|-|TRBV18
CASSPSRDIYGYTF
TGTGCCAGCTCACCGTCCCGGGACATTTATGGCTACACCTTC
>TRBJ2-4|-|-|TRBV11-2
CASSFITGLQYF
TGTGCCAGCAGCTTTATAACGGGGCTCCAGTACTTC
>TRBJ1-5|few|TRBD1|TRBV5-8
CASSAGTGYYNQPQHF
TGTGCCAGCAGCGCCGGGACAGGGTATTACAATCAGCCCCAGCATTTT
>TRBJ1-2|-|TRBD1|TRBV2
CASSEFSGGNSGYTF
TGTGCCAGCAGTGAATTTTCAGGGGGAAACTCTGGCTACACCTTC
>TRBJ2-2|-|-|TRBV5-1
CASRSGAGASGTGELFF
TGCGCCAGCAGGTCTGGGGCGGGGGCCTCTGGGACCGGGGAGCTGTTTTTT
>TRBJ1-5|-|-|TRBV6-5
CASRGDRNNQPQHF
TGTGCCAGCAGAGGAGACCGAAACAATCAGCCCCAGCATTTT
>TRBJ1-2|-|-|TRBV6-5
CASSSTGINYGYTF
TGTGCCAGCAGCTCAACAGGGATAAACTATGGCTACACCTTC
>TRBJ2-7|-|TRBD1|TRBV28
CASRIRQGSSYEQYF
TGTGCCAGCAGAATCCGACAGGGTTCCTCCTACGAGCAGTACTTC
>TRBJ1-1|-|-|TRBV20-1
CSARVTGEAFF
TGCAGTGCTAGAGTTACAGGCGAAGCTTTCTTT
>TRBJ2-7|-|-|TRBV4-2
CASIPVDRHLPTEQYF
TGTGCCAGCATCCCCGTTGACAGACACCTTCCTACAGAGCAGTACTTC
>TRBJ2-2|-|TRBD1|TRBV6-5
CASSGQGETGELFF
TGTGCCAGCAGCGGACAGGGGGAGACCGGGGAGCTGTTTTTT
>TRBJ1-1|-|-|TRBV6-1
CASTPSGPLTEAFF
TGTGCCAGCACCCCTTCGGGGCCACTCACTGAAGCTTTCTTT
>TRBJ2-7|once|-|TRBV4-1
CASSPLGGYEQYF
TGCGCCAGCAGCCCCTTAGGGGGCTACGAGCAGTACTTC
>TRBJ1-4|-|-|TRBV7-2
CASSLGLGGEKLFF
TGTGCCAGCAGCTTAGGTCTGGGTGGAGAAAAACTGTTTTTT
>TRBJ2-7|-|-|TRBV30
CAWSGGAGLTYEQYF
TGTGCCTGGAGTGGCGGGGCAGGCCTAACCTACGAGCAGTACTTC
>TRBJ1-5|few|-|TRBV28
CASSLSGFGNQPQHF
TGTGCCAGCAGTTTATCAGGTTTTGGGAATCAGCCCCAGCATTTT
>TRBJ2-2|-|-|TRBV4-1
CASTRTPSNTGELFF
TGCGCCAGCACCCGGACACCCTCGAACACCGGGGAGCTGTTTTTT
>TRBJ2-7|medium-sized|-|TRBV4-1
CASSQDRRGSIPYEQYF
TGCGCCAGCAGCCAAGATCGCCGCGGGTCGATTCCCTACGAGCAGTACTTC
>TRBJ2-3|-|-|TRBV6-5
CASSYSGDTQYF
TGTGCCAGCAGTTACTCTGGAGATACGCAGTATTTT
>TRBJ2-3|few|-|TRBV10-1
CASSDPGLDTQYF
TGCGCCAGCAGTGACCCGGGACTTGATACGCAGTATTTT
>TRBJ1-3|-|-|TRBV6-6
CASSYPDSGNTIYF
TGTGCCAGCAGTTACCCGGACAGTGGAAACACCATATATTTT
>TRBJ1-6|once|-|TRBV5-1
CASSRVGAAYNSPLHF
TGCGCCAGCAGCCGAGTGGGGGCTGCCTATAATTCACCCCTCCACTTT
>TRBJ2-7|-|TRBD1|TRBV5-1
CASSTSGTGRAGEQYF
TGCGCCAGCAGCACTTCCGGGACAGGGAGGGCAGGCGAGCAGTACTTC
>TRBJ1-2|-|-|TRBV25-1
CASSEAGAYGYTF
TGTGCCAGCAGTGAAGCCGGGGCTTATGGCTACACCTTC
>TRBJ2-7|-|-|TRBV12-2
CASRSPQGPRGSYEQYF
TGTGCAAGTCGCTCCCCTCAAGGCCCTAGGGGCTCTTACGAGCAGTACTTC
>TRBJ1-3|-|-|TRBV6-1
CASRVPEWENTIYF
TGTGCCAGCAGGGTCCCGGAATGGGAAAACACCATATATTTT
>TRBJ2-1|-|-|TRBV7-9
CASQMEYNEQFF
TGTGCCAGCCAGATGGAGTACAATGAGCAGTTCTTC
>TRBJ2-3|-|TRBD1|TRBV15
CATSRQGQGKADTQYF
TGTGCCACCAGCCGCCAGGGACAGGGGAAGGCAGATACGCAGTATTTT
>TRBJ1-1|-|-|TRBV4-2
CASSQVRATEHTEAFF
TGTGCCAGCAGCCAAGTCAGGGCTACTGAACACACTGAAGCTTTCTTT
>TRBJ1-3|-|TRBD1|TRBV30
CAWLQGRSGNTIYF
TGTGCCTGGCTACAGGGGCGATCTGGAAACACCATATATTTT
>TRBJ2-1|few|TRBD2|TRBV19
CASSIIRLSGGYNEQFF
TGTGCCAGTAGTATCATTCGGTTGAGCGGGGGCTACAATGAGCAGTTCTTC
>TRBJ1-6|-|-|TRBV4-2
CASSQDSGYNSPLHF
TGTGCCAGCAGCCAAGATTCCGGTTATAATTCACCCCTCCACTTT
>TRBJ1-1|-|-|TRBV6-1
CASINRVGLDTEAFF
TGTGCCAGCATAAACAGGGTGGGTCTCGACACTGAAGCTTTCTTT
>TRBJ1-5|-|TRBD1|TRBV6-4
CASSDSGQEIYNSNQPQHF
TGTGCCAGCAGTGACTCCGGACAGGAGATTTATAATAGCAATCAGCCCCAGCATTTT
>TRBJ1-1|-|-|TRBV4-1
CASSRREGDTEAFF
TGCGCCAGCAGTCGCCGGGAGGGGGACACTGAAGCTTTCTTT
>TRBJ2-7|-|-|TRBV6-5
CASSYSGEGTYEQYF
TGTGCCAGCAGTTACTCGGGGGAAGGTACCTACGAGCAGTACTTC
>TRBJ2-7|-|TRBD2|TRBV9
CASSVALAGSFDEQYF
TGTGCCAGCAGCGTAGCCCTAGCGGGGAGTTTCGATGAGCAGTACTTC
>TRBJ1-1|-|TRBD1|TRBV6-4
CASSERTGGLYTEAFF
TGTGCCAGCAGTGAAAGGACAGGGGGCTTGTACACTGAAGCTTTCTTT
>TRBJ1-5|-|-|TRBV5-1
CASSLGGINQPQHF
TGCGCCAGCAGCTTGGGGGGGATTAATCAGCCCCAGCATTTT
>TRBJ1-5|-|TRBD1|TRBV6-1
CASQGQYSNQPQHF
TGTGCCAGCCAGGGACAGTATAGCAATCAGCCCCAGCATTTT
>TRBJ2-1|-|-|TRBV5-8
CASSAVPGSYNEQFF
TGTGCCAGCAGCGCTGTCCCTGGCTCCTACAATGAGCAGTTCTTC
>TRBJ2-1|-|-|TRBV6-1
CASSLDFSYNEQFF
TGTGCCAGCAGCCTGGACTTTTCCTACAATGAGCAGTTCTTC
>TRBJ2-5|-|TRBD1|TRBV7-7
CASSPRQGETQYF
TGTGCCAGCAGCCCGCGACAGGGGGAGACCCAGTACTTC
>TRBJ1-3|-|-|TRBV7-2
CASSSGSSGNTIYF
TGTGCCAGCAGCTCAGGCAGCTCTGGAAACACCATATATTTT
>TRBJ1-2|-|-|TRBV5-1
CASSLGQSYGYTF
TGCGCCAGCAGCTTGGGACAGTCCTATGGCTACACCTTC
>TRBJ1-4|-|-|TRBV4-1
CASTRTGPNEKLFF
TGCGCCAGCACCCGGACGGGGCCGAATGAAAAACTGTTTTTT
>TRBJ2-2|few|-|TRBV18
CASSSARTGELFF
TGTGCCAGCTCGTCTGCAAGAACCGGGGAGCTGTTTTTT